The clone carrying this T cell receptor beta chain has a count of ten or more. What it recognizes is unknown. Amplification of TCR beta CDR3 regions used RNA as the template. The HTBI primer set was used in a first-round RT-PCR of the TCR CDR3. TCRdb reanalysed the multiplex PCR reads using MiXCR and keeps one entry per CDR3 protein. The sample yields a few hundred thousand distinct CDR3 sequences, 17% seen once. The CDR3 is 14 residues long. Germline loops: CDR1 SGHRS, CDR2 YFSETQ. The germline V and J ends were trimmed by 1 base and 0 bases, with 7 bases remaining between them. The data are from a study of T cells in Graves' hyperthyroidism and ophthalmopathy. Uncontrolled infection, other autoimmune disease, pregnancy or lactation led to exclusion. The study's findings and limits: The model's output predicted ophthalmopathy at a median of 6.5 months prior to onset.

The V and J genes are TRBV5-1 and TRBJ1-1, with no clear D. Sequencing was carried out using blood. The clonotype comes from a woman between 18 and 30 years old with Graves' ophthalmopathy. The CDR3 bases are TGCGCCAGCAGCTTGTCAGAAATGAACACTGAAGCTTTCTTT. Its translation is CASSLSEMNTEAFF. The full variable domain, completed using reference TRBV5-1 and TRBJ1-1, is KAGVTQTPRYLIKTRGQQVTLSCSPISGHRSVSWYQQTPGQGLQFLFEYFSETQRNKGNFPGRFSGRQFSNSRSEMNVSTLELGDSALYLCASSLSEMNTEAFFGQGTRLTVV.